This entry concerns a single T cell receptor beta chain. Its antigen is not known. Assay: immunoSEQ multiplex PCR; the TCRdb copy retains only in-frame clones and omits some. The repertoire consists of roughly 180,000 clones, with around 90% occurring once and the leading ten covering roughly 0.5%. The entry originates in a study of T cell responses to AZD1222 COVID-19 vaccine. General study results and limits: Rises in breadth and depth of Spike-specific TCRs came after two AZD1222 doses.

The CDR3 length is 15 residues. With V trimmed by 4 bases and J by 10 bases, 8 bases remained unmatched. Germline lookup yields CDR1 SGHTA and CDR2 FQGTGA. The sequence was obtained from an adult in good health. V and J are TRBV7-3 and TRBJ1-6; 9 bases line up with TRBD1. The sequenced sample was peripheral blood, obtained on day 0 of AZD1222 vaccination. The DNA for the CDR3 is TGTGCCAGCAGCTCCACCGGGACAGGGACCTCACCCCTCCACTTT. Encoded protein: CASSSTGTGTSPLHF.